This T cell receptor (beta chain) was identified in a study of blood T cell repertoires in COVID-19. As for the study in general: T cells, B-cell-depleted T cells, or PBMCs supplied cDNA or gDNA.

Germline CDR1 is SGHRS and CDR2 is YFSETQ. The CDR3 length is 14 residues. V shed 0 bases and J 7 bases; nucleotides not matched to a gene: 0. In the authors' methods: Reference gene primer amplification gave estimated nucleated cell counts. The data were produced by immunoSEQ multiplex PCR, yet TCRdb's version contains in-frame clones alone and is incomplete. The D gene and trimming were derived from the DNA, and the V and J assignments and clone size from that table. The data show roughly 26,000 clones, over 80% seen once. Sequences were obtained from peripheral blood. This sequence originates from a human donor in a cohort sampled during active COVID-19. The chain is built from TRBV5-1 and TRBJ1-6; 8 positions match TRBD1. The CDR3 region has the DNA TGCGCCAGCAGCTTGGCAGGGGGCAATTCACCCCTCCACTTT. Protein sequence: CASSLAGGNSPLHF.